This TCR beta chain was identified in a study of T cells in Graves' hyperthyroidism and ophthalmopathy. Amplification of TCR beta CDR3 regions used RNA as the template. HTBI primers were employed in a first-round RT-PCR of the TCR CDR3. Each CDR3 protein is one row after TCRdb ran MiXCR on the multiplex PCR reads. The sample contains a few hundred thousand distinct CDR3 sequences, approximately 15% of which appear only once. The study's findings and limits: A 13 V-J signature model discriminated ophthalmopathy versus stable hyperthyroidism.

This clonotype was counted at least ten times. Its antigen is not identified. The CDR3 runs to 17 residues. CDR1 is MNHNY, CDR2 SVGAGI, per germline (reference sequence). Trimming took 0 bases from V and 5 from J; bases not matched to a gene: 10. The study left out patients who had uncontrolled infection, other autoimmune disease, pregnancy or lactation. The clonotype was recovered from a woman aged 25 to 39 with Graves' hyperthyroidism. Sequences were obtained from blood. The chain links TRBV6-6 to TRBJ2-5, with 9 bases fitting TRBD2. The CDR3 DNA reads as TGTGCCAGCAGTTACTCGCGGGGGGGGTCCAACGGGGAGACCCAGTACTTC. Protein product: CASSYSRGGSNGETQYF.